This entry features one TCR beta chain sequence. Its cognate antigen is unknown. The PCR was carried out with 60 Vbeta primers and 13 Jbeta primers. Profiling relied on immunoSEQ multiplex PCR, and the TCRdb table lists in-frame clones only, not all of them. The sample contains 160,000 or so clones, 70% to 85% of which appear only once. This record belongs to a study of cytomegalovirus exposure and HLA in healthy donors. CDR3 length equals 17 residues. Germline lookup yields CDR1 SGHRS and CDR2 YFSETQ. V was pared by 3 bases and J by 0 bases, with 6 bases of the junction left unmatched. Study-level points and caveats: Rarity marked most TCR sequences, yet some public TCRs occurred in many donors.

This rearrangement joins TRBV5-1 to TRBJ1-3, with 10 bases aligning to TRBD1. Sequenced input: PBMCs. The receptor was derived from a woman aged 50 to 60 in good health and CMV-seropositive. CDR3 protein: CASSSRQGAGSGNTIYF. The CDR3 bases are TGCGCCAGCAGCTCAAGACAGGGGGCAGGCTCTGGAAACACCATATATTTT.